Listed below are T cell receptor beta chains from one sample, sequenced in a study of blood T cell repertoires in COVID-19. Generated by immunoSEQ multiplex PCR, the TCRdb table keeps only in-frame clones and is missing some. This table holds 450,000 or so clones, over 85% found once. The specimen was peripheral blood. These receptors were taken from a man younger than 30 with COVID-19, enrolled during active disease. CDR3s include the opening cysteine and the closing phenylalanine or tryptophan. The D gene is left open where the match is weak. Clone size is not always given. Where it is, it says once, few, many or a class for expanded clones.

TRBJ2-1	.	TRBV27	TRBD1	CASSSGTGLDNEQFF	TGTGCCAGCAGTTCAGGGACAGGGCTAGACAATGAGCAGTTCTTC
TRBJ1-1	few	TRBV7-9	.	CASSLGAANTEAFF	TGTGCCAGCAGCTTAGGGGCAGCGAACACTGAAGCTTTCTTT
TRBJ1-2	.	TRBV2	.	CASDVSGFANYGYTF	TGTGCCAGTGACGTATCAGGGTTTGCTAACTATGGCTACACCTTC
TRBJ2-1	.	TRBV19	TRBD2	CASSSGTSGRAKQFF	TGTGCCAGTAGTTCCGGGACTAGCGGGAGGGCCAAGCAGTTCTTC
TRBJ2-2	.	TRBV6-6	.	CASRVRANTGELFF	TGTGCCAGCAGGGTCAGGGCGAACACCGGGGAGCTGTTTTTT
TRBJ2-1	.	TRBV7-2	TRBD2	CASSLTGTRSNEQFF	TGTGCCAGCAGCTTAACCGGGACTAGGAGTAATGAGCAGTTCTTC
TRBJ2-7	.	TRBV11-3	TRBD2	CASSLDSGIYEQYF	TGTGCCAGCAGCTTAGATAGCGGGATTTACGAGCAGTACTTC
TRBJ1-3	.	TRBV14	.	CASSQYSGNTIYF	TGTGCCAGCAGCCAATACAGCGGAAACACCATATATTTT
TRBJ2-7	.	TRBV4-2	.	CASSQFAASSSYEQYF	TGTGCCAGCAGCCAGTTTGCAGCGTCGAGCTCCTACGAGCAGTACTTC
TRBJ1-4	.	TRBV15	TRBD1	CATSGGQGREKLFF	TGTGCCACCAGCGGAGGACAGGGGCGAGAAAAACTGTTTTTT
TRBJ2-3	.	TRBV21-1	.	CASSLRGLAGGPTDTQYF	TGTGCCAGCAGCCTCCGGGGACTAGCGGGAGGGCCCACAGATACGCAGTATTTT
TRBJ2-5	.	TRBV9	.	CASSVGQVGAGQETQYF	TGTGCCAGCAGCGTGGGGCAAGTGGGGGCAGGCCAAGAGACCCAGTACTTC
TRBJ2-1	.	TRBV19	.	CATYLNEQFF	TGTGCCACCTACCTCAATGAGCAGTTCTTC
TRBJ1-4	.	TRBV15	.	CATSDGVNEKLFF	TGTGCCACCAGCGACGGGGTTAATGAAAAACTGTTTTTT
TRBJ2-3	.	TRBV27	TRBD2	CASSLSETSGGVFTDTQYF	TGTGCCAGCAGTTTATCTGAAACTAGCGGGGGGGTTTTCACAGATACGCAGTATTTT
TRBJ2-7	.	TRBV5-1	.	CASSSQAFSSYEQYF	TGCGCCAGCAGCTCACAGGCATTTTCTTCCTACGAGCAGTACTTC
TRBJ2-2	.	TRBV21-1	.	CASSKRLAGKITGELFF	TGTGCCAGCAGCAAGAGACTAGCGGGAAAGATCACCGGGGAGCTGTTTTTT
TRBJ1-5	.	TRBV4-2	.	CASSQGSGFNQPQHF	TGTGCCAGCAGCCAAGGCTCAGGCTTCAATCAGCCCCAGCATTTT
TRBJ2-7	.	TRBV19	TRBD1	CASSIEQGASYEQYF	TGTGCCAGTAGTATAGAACAGGGGGCCTCCTACGAGCAGTACTTC
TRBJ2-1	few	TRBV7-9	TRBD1	CASSLGLGQIYNEQFF	TGTGCCAGCAGCTTAGGGTTGGGACAGATATACAATGAGCAGTTCTTC
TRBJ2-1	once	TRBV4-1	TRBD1	CASSQEGRRPGQGLSGEQFF	TGCGCCAGCAGCCAAGAAGGGCGGCGACCGGGACAGGGGCTTTCTGGAGAGCAGTTCTTC
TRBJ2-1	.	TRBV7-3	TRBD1	CASSFGQGGYNEQFF	TGTGCCAGCAGCTTTGGACAGGGAGGCTACAATGAGCAGTTCTTC
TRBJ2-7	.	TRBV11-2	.	CASSLDWGPYEQYF	TGTGCCAGCAGCTTAGATTGGGGCCCCTACGAGCAGTACTTC
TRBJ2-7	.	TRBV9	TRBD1	CASSVVDRGEQYF	TGTGCCAGCAGCGTAGTGGACAGGGGCGAGCAGTACTTC
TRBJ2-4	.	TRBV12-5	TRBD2	CASGLVLSGGAKNIQYF	TGTGCTAGTGGTTTGGTACTCAGCGGGGGGGCCAAAAACATTCAGTACTTC
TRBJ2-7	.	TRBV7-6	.	CASSKDRYYEQYF	TGTGCCAGCAGTAAAGACAGATACTACGAGCAGTACTTC
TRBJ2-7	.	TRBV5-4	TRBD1	CASSTVDRGYEQYF	TGTGCCAGCAGCACCGTGGACAGGGGGTACGAGCAGTACTTC
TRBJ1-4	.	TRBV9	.	CASSVGQGDEKLFF	TGTGCCAGCAGCGTAGGACAAGGTGATGAAAAACTGTTTTTT
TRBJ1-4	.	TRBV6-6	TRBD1	CASSSTGGGEKLFF	TGTGCCAGCAGCTCCACAGGGGGCGGTGAAAAACTGTTTTTT
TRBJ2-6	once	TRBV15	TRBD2	CATSRDPWGVGSGFSGANVLTF	TGTGCCACCAGCAGAGATCCGTGGGGCGTCGGTAGCGGGTTCTCTGGGGCCAACGTCCTGACTTTC
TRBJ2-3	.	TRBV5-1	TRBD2	CASSSGLAGVTDTQYF	TGCGCCAGCAGCTCAGGACTAGCGGGAGTCACAGATACGCAGTATTTT
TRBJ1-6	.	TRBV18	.	CASSPRDFYNSPLHF	TGTGCCAGCTCACCACGGGACTTTTATAATTCACCCCTCCACTTT
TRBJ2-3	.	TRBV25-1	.	CASSPIRGRGYPDTQYF	TGTGCCAGCAGTCCGATCAGGGGCAGGGGTTACCCAGATACGCAGTATTTT
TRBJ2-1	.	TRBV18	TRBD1	CASSLGTGVQFF	TGTGCCAGCTCACTAGGGACAGGGGTGCAGTTCTTC
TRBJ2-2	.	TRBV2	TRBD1	CASSQTGAGELFF	TGTGCCAGCAGTCAGACAGGGGCCGGGGAGCTGTTTTTT
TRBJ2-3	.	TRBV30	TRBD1	CAWTSGTGVLDTQYF	TGTGCCTGGACCTCCGGGACAGGGGTCCTAGATACGCAGTATTTT
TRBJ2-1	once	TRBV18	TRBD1	CASSQTGQNNEQFF	TGTGCCAGCTCTCAAACGGGACAGAACAATGAGCAGTTCTTC
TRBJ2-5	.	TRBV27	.	CASSRSAGRETQYF	TGTGCCAGCAGTCGAAGCGCGGGAAGGGAGACCCAGTACTTC
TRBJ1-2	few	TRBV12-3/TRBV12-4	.	CASSRNRDGGYTF	TGTGCCAGCAGTCGCAACAGGGACGGCGGCTACACCTTC
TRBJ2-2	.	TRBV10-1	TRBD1	CASSADRWNTGELFF	TGCGCCAGCAGCGCGGACAGGTGGAACACCGGGGAGCTGTTTTTT
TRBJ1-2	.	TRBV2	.	CASRTWYGYTF	TGTGCCAGCAGGACTTGGTATGGCTACACCTTC
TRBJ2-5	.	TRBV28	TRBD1	CASSSAGGQETQYF	TGTGCCAGCAGTTCGGCAGGGGGCCAGGAGACCCAGTACTTC
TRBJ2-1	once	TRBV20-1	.	CSASRGGEQFF	TGCAGTGCCAGCAGGGGCGGTGAGCAGTTCTTC
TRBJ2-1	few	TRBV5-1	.	CASSSVVSVDEQFF	TGCGCCAGCAGCTCCGTTGTCTCAGTCGATGAGCAGTTCTTC
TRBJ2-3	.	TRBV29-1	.	CSGGQDTQYF	TGCAGCGGGGGTCAGGATACGCAGTATTTT
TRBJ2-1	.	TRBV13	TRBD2	CASSSLRDYPKGEQFF	TGTGCCAGCAGCTCGCTCCGGGACTACCCAAAGGGTGAGCAGTTCTTC
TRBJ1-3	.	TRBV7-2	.	CASSLVSGLAASGNTIYF	TGTGCCAGCAGCTTAGTTAGTGGGTTAGCTGCTTCTGGAAACACCATATATTTT
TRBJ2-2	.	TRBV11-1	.	CASSLGGHANTGELFF	TGTGCCAGCAGCTTGGGAGGACACGCGAACACCGGGGAGCTGTTTTTT
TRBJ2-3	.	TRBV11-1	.	CASSLSRSGDDTQYF	TGTGCCAGCAGCTTATCTAGGTCAGGGGATGATACGCAGTATTTT
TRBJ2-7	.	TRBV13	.	CASSLTNPYEQYF	TGTGCCAGCAGCCTTACTAACCCCTACGAGCAGTACTTC
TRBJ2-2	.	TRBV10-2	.	CASSEATQNTGELFF	TGCGCCAGCAGTGAAGCAACTCAGAACACCGGGGAGCTGTTTTTT